The present entry profiles one T cell receptor beta chain with its context. The antigen remains unidentified. The read gets to within 3 residues of the CDR3 end, and the germline J gene fills in the rest. This specimen comes from a study of T cell clonality in common variable immunodeficiency. Broader study findings: Fewer deletions and N-nucleotide insertions were reportedly seen in common variable immunodeficiency TCR beta sequences. Compared with healthy controls, CVID subjects showed increased TCRbeta clonality, mostly in about a third.

Reduced serum IgG, IgA and/or IgM plus specific antibody deficiency defined CVID. This CDR3 is built from 13 residues. The trim removed 8 bases at V and 5 bases at J, leaving 6 bases unmatched. Looked up from germline, CDR1 is MRHNA and CDR2 is SNTAGT. TCRdb's table, derived via immunoSEQ multiplex PCR, lists solely in-frame clones and lacks some. The sample was found to contain roughly 34,000 clones, and every one recurs. The material sequenced was peripheral blood mononuclear cells. This TCR was sampled from a human donor with common variable immunodeficiency. V and J are TRBV6-4 and TRBJ1-2; 9 bases line up with TRBD1. CDR3 bases read: TGTGCCAGCTCCCGGGACAGGGATTATGGC. Residues: CASSRDRDYG. The full CDR3 sequence reads CASSRDRDYGYTF.